This record looks at one T cell receptor beta chain sequence and its context. This record belongs to a study of blood T cell repertoires in COVID-19. TCRdb's copy holds only in-frame clones and misses some; the assay was immunoSEQ multiplex PCR. The table includes around 200,000 clones, around nine tenths detected once. This CDR3 contains 15 residues. The germline CDR1 and CDR2 sequences are SGHRS and YFSETQ. Between the trimmed V and J ends, which lost 0 bases and 6 bases, there was a span of 14 bases. The sample comprised peripheral blood. The chain carries TRBV5-1 and TRBJ2-3; perhaps TRBD2 as D (6 bases). This TCR came from a man between 18 and 35 years old with active or convalescent COVID-19. CDR3 nucleotides: TGCGCCAGCAGCTTGGTTTTTACGGGGAGGGATACGCAGTATTTT. Amino acid sequence: CASSLVFTGRDTQYF.